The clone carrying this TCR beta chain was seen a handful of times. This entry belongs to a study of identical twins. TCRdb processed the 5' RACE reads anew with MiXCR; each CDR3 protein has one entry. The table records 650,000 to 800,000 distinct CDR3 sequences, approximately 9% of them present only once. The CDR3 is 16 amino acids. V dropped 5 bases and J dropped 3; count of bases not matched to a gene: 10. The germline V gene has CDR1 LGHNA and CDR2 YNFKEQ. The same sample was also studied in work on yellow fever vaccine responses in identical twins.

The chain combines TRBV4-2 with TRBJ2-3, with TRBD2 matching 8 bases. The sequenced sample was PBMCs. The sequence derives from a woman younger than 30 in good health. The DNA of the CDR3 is TGTGCCAGCAGCGTCCCGGGAGGGCCAAGTACAGATACGCAGTATTTT. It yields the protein CASSVPGGPSTDTQYF.